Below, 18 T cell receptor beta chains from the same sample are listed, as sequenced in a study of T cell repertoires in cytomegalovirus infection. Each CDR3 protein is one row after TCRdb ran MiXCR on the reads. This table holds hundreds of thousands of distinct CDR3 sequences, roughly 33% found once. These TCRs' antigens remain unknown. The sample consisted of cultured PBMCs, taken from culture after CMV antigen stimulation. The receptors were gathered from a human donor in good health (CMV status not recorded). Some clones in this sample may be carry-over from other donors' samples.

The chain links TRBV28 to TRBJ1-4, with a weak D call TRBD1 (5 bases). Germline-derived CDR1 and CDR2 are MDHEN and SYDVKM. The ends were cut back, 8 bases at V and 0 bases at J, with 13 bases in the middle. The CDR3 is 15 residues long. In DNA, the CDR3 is TGTGCCAGCCGGAAACAGGTCGCAACTAATGAAAAACTGTTTTTT. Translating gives CASRKQVATNEKLFF.

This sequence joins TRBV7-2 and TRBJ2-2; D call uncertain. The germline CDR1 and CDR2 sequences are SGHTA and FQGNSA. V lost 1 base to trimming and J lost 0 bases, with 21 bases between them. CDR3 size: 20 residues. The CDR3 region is CASSLVLRPAVGTNTGELFF. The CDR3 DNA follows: TGTGCCAGCAGCTTAGTTTTGAGGCCGGCGGTAGGGACGAACACCGGGGAGCTGTTTTTT.

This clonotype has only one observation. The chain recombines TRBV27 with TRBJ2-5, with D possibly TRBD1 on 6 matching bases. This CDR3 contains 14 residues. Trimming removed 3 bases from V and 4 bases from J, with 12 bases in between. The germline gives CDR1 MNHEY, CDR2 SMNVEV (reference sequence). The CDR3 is CASSFQGWGETQYF. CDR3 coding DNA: TGTGCCAGCAGTTTTCAGGGGTGGGGAGAGACCCAGTACTTC.

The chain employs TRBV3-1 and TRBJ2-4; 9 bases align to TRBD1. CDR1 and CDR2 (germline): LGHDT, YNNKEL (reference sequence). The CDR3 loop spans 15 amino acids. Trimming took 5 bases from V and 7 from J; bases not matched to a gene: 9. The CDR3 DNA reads TGTGCCAGCAGCTATTGGGACAGGGAGGCTAACATTCAGTACTTC. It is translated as CASSYWDREANIQYF.

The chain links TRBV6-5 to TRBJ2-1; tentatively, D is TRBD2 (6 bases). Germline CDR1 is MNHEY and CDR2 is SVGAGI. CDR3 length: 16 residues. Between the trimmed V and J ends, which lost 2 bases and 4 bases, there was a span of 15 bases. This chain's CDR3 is CASSYTGGMGYNEQFF. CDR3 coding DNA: TGTGCCAGCAGTTACACCGGCGGGATGGGATACAATGAGCAGTTCTTC.

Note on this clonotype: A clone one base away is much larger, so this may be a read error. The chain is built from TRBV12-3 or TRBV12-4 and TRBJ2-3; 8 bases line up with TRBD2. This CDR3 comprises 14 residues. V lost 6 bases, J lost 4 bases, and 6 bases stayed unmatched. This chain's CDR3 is CASSPRREADTQYF. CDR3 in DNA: TGTGCCAGCAGCCCCCGGCGGGAGGCAGATACGCAGTATTTT.

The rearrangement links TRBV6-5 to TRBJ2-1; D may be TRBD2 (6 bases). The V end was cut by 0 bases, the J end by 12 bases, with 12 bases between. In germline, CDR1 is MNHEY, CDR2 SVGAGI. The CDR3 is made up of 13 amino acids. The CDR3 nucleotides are TGTGCCAGCAGTTACTCCTCGACCGGGGGGCAGTTCTTC. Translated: CASSYSSTGGQFF.

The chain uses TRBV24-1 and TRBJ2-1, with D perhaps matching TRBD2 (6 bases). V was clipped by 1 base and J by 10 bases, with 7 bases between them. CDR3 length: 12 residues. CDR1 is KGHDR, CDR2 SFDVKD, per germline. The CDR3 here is CATSDFGGEQFF. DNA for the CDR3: TGTGCCACCAGTGATTTCGGAGGGGAGCAGTTCTTC.

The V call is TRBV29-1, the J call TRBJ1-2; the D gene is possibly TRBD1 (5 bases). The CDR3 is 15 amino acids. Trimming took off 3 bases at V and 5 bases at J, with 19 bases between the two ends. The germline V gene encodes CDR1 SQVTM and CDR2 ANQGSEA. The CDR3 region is CSVEKVRAGRYGYTF. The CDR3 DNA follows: TGCAGCGTTGAGAAGGTCAGGGCTGGAAGATATGGCTACACCTTC.

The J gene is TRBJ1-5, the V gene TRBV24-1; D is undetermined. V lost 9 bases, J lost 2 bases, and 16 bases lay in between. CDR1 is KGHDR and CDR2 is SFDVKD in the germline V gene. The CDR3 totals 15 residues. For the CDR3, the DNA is TGTGCCACCCTATTGGAAGCGGCGGGCAATCAGCCCCAGCATTTT. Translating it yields CATLLEAAGNQPQHF.

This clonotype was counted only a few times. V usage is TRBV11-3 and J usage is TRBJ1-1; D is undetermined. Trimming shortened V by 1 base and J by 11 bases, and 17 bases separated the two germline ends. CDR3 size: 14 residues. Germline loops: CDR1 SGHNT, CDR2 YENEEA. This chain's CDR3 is CASSLGQSGGNAFF. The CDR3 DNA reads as TGTGCCAGCAGCTTAGGTCAATCGGGAGGGAATGCTTTCTTT.

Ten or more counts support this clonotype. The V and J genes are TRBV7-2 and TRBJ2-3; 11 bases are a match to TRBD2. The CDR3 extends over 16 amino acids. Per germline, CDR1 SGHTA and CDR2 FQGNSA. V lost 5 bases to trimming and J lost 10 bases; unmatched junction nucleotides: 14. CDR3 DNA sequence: TGTGCCAGCAGCGATGTCACTAGCGGGGGTGGATTAGCGCAGTATTTT. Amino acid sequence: CASSDVTSGGGLAQYF. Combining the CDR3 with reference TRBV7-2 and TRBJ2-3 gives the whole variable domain GAGVSQSPSNKVTEKGKDVELRCDPISGHTALYWYRQSLGQGLEFLIYFQGNSAPDKSGLPSDRFSAERTGGSVSTLTIQRTQQEDSAVYLCASSDVTSGGGLAQYFGPGTRLTVL.

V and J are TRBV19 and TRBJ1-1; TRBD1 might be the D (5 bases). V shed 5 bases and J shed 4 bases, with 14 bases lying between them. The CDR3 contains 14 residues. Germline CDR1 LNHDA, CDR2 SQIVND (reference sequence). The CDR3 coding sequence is TGTGCCAGTAGTCGGGGCGAGGAGCTCACTGAAGCTTTCTTT. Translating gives CASSRGEELTEAFF. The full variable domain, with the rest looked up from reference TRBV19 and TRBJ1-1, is DGGITQSPKYLFRKEGQNVTLSCEQNLNHDAMYWYRQDPGQGLRLIYYSQIVNDFQKGDIAEGYSVSREKKESFPLTVTSAQKNPTAFYLCASSRGEELTEAFFGQGTRLTVV.

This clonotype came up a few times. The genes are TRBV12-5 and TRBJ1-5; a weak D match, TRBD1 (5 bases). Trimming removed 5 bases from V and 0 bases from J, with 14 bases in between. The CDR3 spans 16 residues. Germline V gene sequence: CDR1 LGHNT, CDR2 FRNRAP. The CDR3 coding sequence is TGTGCTAGTGGTCCCGGGGCCCGGTATAGCAATCAGCCCCAGCATTTT. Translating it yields CASGPGARYSNQPQHF.

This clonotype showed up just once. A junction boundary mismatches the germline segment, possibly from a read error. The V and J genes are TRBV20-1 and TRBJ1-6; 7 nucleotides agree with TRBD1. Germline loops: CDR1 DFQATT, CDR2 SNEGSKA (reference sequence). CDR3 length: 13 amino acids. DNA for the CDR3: TGCAGTGCGAGGGCGACAGGGTCTTCACCCCTCCGCTTT. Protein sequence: CSARATGSSPLRF.

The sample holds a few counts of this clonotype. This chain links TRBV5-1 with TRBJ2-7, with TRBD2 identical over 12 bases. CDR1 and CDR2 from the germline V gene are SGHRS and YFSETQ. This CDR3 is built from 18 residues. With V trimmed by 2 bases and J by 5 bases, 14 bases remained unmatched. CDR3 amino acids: CASSFATGASGRGDEQYF. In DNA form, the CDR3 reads TGCGCCAGCAGCTTCGCGACGGGAGCTAGCGGGAGGGGAGACGAGCAGTACTTC.

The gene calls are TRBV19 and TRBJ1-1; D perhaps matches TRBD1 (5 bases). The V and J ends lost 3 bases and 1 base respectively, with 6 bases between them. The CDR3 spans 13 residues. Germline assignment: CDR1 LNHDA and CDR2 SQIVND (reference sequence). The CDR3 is CASSIDRNTEAFF. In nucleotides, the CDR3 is TGTGCCAGTAGTATCGACAGGAACACTGAAGCTTTCTTT. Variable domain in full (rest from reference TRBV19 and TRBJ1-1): DGGITQSPKYLFRKEGQNVTLSCEQNLNHDAMYWYRQDPGQGLRLIYYSQIVNDFQKGDIAEGYSVSREKKESFPLTVTSAQKNPTAFYLCASSIDRNTEAFFGQGTRLTVV.

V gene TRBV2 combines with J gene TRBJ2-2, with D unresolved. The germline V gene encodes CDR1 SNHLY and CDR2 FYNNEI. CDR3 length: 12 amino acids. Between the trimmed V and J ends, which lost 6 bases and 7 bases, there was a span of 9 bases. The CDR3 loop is CASSDGFGELFF. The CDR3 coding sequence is TGTGCCAGCAGCGACGGTTTCGGGGAGCTGTTTTTT.